This T cell receptor beta chain was sequenced for a study of T cell responses to AZD1222 COVID-19 vaccine. About the study: Pooled samples include second doses given at about 4 or 12 weeks.

Concerning this clone: What it recognizes is unknown.

Regarding the study as a whole: White British donors predominated, females outnumbered males, and clonal diversity was possibly underestimated. Only after the peak T cell response were repertoires sampled.

Assay used: immunoSEQ multiplex PCR; TCRdb lists only in-frame clones, some missing. Of 90,000 to 150,000 clones listed, 75% to 90% are singletons. The junction had 23 bases not matched to a gene; V was cut back by 4 bases and J by 7 bases. CDR3 length: 20 residues. Germline V CDR1 and CDR2: LGHDT, YNNKEL (reference sequence). The receptor was derived from an adult in good health. The specimen comprised peripheral blood, sampled on day 0 of AZD1222 vaccination. The chain recombines TRBV3-1 (or the pseudogene TRBV3-2) with TRBJ2-7; the match to TRBD2 covers 12 bases. The CDR3: CASSRRSTSSGRAMSWEQYF. The CDR3 nucleotides are TGTGCCAGCAGCCGCCGGTCAACGTCTAGCGGGAGGGCCATGTCTTGGGAGCAGTACTTC.